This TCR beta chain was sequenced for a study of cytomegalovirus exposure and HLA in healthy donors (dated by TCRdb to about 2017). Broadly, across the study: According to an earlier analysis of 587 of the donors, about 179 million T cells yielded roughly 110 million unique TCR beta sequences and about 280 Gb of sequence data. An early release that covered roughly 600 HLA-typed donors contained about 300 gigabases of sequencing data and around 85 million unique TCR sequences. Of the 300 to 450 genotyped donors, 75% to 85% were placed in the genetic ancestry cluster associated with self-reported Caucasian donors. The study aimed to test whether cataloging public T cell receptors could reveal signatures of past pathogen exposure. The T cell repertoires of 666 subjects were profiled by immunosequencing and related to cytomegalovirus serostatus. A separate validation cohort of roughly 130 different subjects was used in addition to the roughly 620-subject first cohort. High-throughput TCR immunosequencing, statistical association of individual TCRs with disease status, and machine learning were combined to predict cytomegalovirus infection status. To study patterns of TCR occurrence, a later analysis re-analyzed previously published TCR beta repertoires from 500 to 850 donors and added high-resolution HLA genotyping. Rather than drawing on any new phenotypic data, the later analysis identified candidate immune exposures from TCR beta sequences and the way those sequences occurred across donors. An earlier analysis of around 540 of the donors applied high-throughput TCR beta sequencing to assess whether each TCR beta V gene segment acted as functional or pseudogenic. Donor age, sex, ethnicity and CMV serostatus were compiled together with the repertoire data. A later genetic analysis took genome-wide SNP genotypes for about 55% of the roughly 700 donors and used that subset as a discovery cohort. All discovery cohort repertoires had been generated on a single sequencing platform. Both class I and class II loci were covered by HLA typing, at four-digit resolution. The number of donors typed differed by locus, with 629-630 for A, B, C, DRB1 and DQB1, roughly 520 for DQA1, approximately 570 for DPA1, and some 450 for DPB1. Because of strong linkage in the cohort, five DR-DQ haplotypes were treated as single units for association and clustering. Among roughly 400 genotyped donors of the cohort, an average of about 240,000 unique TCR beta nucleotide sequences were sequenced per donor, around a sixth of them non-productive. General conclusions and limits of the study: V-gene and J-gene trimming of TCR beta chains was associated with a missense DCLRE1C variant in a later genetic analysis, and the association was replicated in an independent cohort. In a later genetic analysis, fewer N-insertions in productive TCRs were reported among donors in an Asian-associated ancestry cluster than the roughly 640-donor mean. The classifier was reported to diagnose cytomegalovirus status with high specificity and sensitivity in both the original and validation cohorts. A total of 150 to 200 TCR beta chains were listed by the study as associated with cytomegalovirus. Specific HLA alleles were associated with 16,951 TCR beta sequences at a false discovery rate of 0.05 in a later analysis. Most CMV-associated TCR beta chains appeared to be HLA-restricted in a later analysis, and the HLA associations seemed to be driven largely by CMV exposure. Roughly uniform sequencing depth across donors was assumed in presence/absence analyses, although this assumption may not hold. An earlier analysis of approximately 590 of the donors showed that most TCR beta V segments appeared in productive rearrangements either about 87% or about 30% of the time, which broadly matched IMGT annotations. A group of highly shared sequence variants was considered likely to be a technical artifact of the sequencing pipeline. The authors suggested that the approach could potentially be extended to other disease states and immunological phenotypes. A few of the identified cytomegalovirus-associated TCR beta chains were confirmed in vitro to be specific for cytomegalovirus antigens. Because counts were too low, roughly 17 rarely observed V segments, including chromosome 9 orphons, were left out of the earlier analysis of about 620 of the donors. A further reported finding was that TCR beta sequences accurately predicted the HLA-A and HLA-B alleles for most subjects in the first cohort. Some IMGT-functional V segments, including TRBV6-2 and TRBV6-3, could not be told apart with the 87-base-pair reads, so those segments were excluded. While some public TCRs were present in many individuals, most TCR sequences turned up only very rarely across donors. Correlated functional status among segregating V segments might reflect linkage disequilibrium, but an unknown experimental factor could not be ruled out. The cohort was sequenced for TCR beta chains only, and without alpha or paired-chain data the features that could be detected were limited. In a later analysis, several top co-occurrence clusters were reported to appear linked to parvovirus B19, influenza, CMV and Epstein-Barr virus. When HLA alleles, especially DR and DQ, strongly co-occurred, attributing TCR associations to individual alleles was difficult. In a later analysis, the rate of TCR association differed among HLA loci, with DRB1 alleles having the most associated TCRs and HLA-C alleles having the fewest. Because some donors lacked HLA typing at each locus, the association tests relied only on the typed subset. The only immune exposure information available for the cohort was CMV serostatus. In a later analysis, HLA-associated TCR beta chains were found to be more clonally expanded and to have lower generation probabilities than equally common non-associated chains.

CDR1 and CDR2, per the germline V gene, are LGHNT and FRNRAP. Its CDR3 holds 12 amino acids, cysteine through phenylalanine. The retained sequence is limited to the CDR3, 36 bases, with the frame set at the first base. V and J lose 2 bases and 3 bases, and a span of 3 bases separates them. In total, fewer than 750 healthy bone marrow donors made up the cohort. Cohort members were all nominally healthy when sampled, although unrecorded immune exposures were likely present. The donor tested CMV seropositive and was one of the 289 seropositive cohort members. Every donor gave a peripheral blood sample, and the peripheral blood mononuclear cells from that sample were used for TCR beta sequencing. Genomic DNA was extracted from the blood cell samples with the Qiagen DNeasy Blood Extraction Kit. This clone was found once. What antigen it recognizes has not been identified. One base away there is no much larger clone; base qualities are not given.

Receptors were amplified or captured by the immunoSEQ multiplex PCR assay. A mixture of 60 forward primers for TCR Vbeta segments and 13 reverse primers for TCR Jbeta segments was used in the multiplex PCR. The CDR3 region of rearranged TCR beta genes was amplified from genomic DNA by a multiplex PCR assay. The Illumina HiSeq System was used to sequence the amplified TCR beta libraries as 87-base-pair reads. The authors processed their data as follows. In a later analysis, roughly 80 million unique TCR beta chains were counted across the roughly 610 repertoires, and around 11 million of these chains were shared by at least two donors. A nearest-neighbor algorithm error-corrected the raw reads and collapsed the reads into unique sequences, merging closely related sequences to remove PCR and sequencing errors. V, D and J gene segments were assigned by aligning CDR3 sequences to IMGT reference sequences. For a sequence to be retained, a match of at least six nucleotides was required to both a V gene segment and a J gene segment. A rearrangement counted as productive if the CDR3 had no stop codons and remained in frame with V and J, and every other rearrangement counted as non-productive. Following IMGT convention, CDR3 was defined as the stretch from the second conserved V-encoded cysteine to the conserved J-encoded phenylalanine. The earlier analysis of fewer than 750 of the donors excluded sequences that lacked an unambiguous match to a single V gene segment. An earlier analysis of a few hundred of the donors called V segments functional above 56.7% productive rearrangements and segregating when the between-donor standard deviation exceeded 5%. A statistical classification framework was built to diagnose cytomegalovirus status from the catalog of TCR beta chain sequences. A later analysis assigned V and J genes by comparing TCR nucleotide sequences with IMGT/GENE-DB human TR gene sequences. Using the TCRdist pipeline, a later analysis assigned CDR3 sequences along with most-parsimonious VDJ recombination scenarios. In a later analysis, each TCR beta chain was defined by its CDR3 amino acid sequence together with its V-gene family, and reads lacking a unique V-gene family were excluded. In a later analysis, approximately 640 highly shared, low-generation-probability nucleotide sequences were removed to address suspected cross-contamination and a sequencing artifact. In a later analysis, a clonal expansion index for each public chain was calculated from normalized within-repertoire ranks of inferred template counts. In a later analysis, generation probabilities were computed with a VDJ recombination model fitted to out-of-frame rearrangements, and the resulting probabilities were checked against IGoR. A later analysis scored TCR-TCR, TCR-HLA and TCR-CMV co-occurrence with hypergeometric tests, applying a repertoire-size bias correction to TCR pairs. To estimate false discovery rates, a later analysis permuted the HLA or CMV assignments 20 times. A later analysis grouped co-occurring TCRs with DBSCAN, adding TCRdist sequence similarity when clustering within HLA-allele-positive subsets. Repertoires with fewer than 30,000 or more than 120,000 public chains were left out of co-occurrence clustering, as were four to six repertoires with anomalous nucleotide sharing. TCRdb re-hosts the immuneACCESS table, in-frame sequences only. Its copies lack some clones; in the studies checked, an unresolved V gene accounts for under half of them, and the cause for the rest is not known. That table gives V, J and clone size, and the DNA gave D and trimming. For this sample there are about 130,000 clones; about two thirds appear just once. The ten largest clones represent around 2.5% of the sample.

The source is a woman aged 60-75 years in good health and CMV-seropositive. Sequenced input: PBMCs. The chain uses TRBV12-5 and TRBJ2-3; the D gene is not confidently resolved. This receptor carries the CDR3 CASGLSTDTQYF. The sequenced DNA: TGTGCTAGTGGTTTGTCAACAGATACGCAGTATTTT. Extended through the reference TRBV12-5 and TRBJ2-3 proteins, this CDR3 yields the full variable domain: DARVTQTPRHKVTEMGQEVTMRCQPILGHNTVFWYRQTMMQGLELLAYFRNRAPLDDSGMPKDRFSAEMPDATLATLKIQPSEPRDSAVYFCASGLSTDTQYFGPGTRLTVL.